This TCR beta chain was documented in a study of siplizumab effects on memory and regulatory T cells. Study-wide results and limits: No naive or memory phenotype could be assigned to roughly 75-95% of proliferating clones.

The assay was immunoSEQ multiplex PCR, and TCRdb's table has in-frame clones only and misses some. The sample lists roughly 100,000 clones; 80% to 95% were seen once. Trimming took 5 bases from V and 1 from J; bases not matched to a gene: 2. The CDR3 has 14 residues. The germline V gene has CDR1 MDHEN and CDR2 SYDVKM. About this clone itself: Its antigen is not known.

Sequences were obtained from CD4+ T cells sorted from blood. This chain connects TRBV28 to TRBJ2-1; 7 bases are a match to TRBD2. This TCR was recovered from a human donor in good health. CDR3 nucleotides: TGTGCCAGCAGTCCAGCGGGGTCCTACAATGAGCAGTTCTTC. This translates into CASSPAGSYNEQFF.